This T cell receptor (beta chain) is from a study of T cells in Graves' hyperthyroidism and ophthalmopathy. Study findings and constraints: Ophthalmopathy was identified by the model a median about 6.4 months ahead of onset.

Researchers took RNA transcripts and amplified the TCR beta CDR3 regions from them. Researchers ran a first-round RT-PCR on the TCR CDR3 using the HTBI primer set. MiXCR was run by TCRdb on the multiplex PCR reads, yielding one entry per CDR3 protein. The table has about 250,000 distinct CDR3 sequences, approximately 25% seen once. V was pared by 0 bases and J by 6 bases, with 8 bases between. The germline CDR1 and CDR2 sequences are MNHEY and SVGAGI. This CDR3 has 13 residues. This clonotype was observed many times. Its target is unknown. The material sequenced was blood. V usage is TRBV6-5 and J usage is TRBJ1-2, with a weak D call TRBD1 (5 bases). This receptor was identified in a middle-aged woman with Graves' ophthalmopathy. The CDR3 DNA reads TGTGCCAGCAGTTACTCGAGAGGGGATGGCTACACCTTC. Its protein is CASSYSRGDGYTF.